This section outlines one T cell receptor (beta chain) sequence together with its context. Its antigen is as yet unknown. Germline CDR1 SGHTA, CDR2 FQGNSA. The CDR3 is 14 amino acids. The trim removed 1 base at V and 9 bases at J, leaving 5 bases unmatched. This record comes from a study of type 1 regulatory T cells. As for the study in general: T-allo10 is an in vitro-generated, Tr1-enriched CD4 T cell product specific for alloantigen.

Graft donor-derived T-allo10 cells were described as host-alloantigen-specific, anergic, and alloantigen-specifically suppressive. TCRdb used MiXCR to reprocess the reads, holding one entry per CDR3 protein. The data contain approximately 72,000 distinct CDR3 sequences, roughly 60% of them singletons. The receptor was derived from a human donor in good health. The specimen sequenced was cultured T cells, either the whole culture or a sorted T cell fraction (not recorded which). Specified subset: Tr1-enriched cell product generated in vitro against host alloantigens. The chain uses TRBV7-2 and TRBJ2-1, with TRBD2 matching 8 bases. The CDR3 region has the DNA TGTGCCAGCAGCTTAGAAGGACTAGCTGGTGAGCAGTTCTTC. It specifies CASSLEGLAGEQFF.